Below are 14 T cell receptor beta chains sequenced from a single sample in a study of breast tumors, draining lymph nodes, adjacent tissues. The lymph nodes were axillary draining lymph nodes from breast cancer patients. Via MiXCR, TCRdb re-called the multiplex PCR reads, giving one row per CDR3 protein. The sample consists of 270,000 or so distinct CDR3 sequences, about 33% of them appearing once. Sequencing was performed on axillary lymph node tissue. These receptors all come from a female donor with breast cancer. Some clones in this sample may be carry-over from other donors' samples.

The sample holds a few counts of this clonotype. A clone one base away is much larger, so this may be a read error. For the CDR3, the DNA is TGTGCCAGCAGCTACCGATGGGGCTCTGGGGCCAACGCCCTGACTTTC. Translation gives CASSYRWGSGANALTF. The chain carries TRBV9 and TRBJ2-6; D might be TRBD1 (5 bases). Germline values: CDR1 SGDLS, CDR2 YYNGEE. This CDR3 contains 16 residues.

With respect to this clonotype: At one boundary the junction diverges from the germline segment, which might be a read error. The DNA of the CDR3 is TGTGCCTGGAGGGGGCTTTACATTCTGTACTTC. It yields the protein CAWRGLYILYF. The chain joins TRBV2 to TRBJ2-4; D might be TRBD1 (7 bases). The germline gives CDR1 SNHLY, CDR2 FYNNEI. This CDR3 contains 11 residues. Looking up the rest from reference TRBV2 and TRBJ2-4 gives the full variable domain: EPEVTQTPSHQVTQMGQEVILRCVPISNHLYFYWYRQILGQKVEFLVSFYNNEISEKSEIFDDQFSVERPDGSNFTLKIRSTKLEDSAMYFCAWRGLYILYFGAGTRLSVL.

This clonotype came up many times. The rearrangement uses TRBV20-1 and TRBJ1-2; D possibly corresponds to TRBD1 (5 bases). CDR1 and CDR2 from the germline V gene are DFQATT and SNEGSKA (reference sequence). Between the trimmed V and J ends, which lost 3 bases and 8 bases, there was a span of 10 bases. The CDR3 is made up of 11 amino acids. The CDR3 spells CSASSGDGYTF. The CDR3 DNA reads TGCAGTGCTAGTTCTGGGGACGGCTACACCTTC.

In this sample, this clonotype turned up a few times. V and J are TRBV6-5 and TRBJ2-5; the match to TRBD1 covers 9 bases. The V gene end was trimmed by 8 bases and the J gene end by 2 bases; junction bases not matched to a gene: 9. This CDR3 spans 15 amino acids. CDR1 and CDR2 from the germline V gene are MNHEY and SVGAGI. The CDR3 loop reads CASSTGTGIQETQYF. Here the CDR3 DNA reads TGTGCCAGCTCCACCGGGACAGGGATTCAAGAGACCCAGTACTTC.

This clonotype was counted at least ten times. V gene TRBV20-1 combines with J gene TRBJ2-3; 8 nucleotides agree with TRBD2. CDR3 length: 14 residues. The germline V gene has CDR1 DFQATT and CDR2 SNEGSKA (reference sequence). V shed 0 bases, J shed 1 base, and the junction held 0 bases outside the gene matches. As DNA, the CDR3 is TGCAGTGCTAGAGAGACTAGCGGCACAGATACGCAGTATTTT. Its translation: CSARETSGTDTQYF.

With respect to this clonotype: A much larger clone lies one base from this, so it may be a read error. The V gene is TRBV20-1, the J gene TRBJ2-1, with D perhaps matching TRBD2 (5 bases). CDR3 length equals 14 residues. Germline CDR1 DFQATT, CDR2 SNEGSKA (reference sequence). This CDR3 is CSNALAVSYTEQFF. The CDR3 DNA reads as TGCAGCAACGCCCTAGCCGTCTCCTACACTGAGCAGTTCTTC.

In regard to this clonotype: A much bigger clone sits one base away, suggesting this may be a read error. The chain carries TRBV5-4 and TRBJ2-7; D is perhaps TRBD1 or TRBD2 (5 bases each). CDR1 is SGHNT, CDR2 YYREEE, per germline (reference sequence). Trimming took off 4 bases at V and 6 bases at J, with 20 bases between the two ends. The CDR3 sequence is 15 residues long. CDR3 DNA: TGTGCCAGCAGCCGTGACCCAGGGAGTTCTTGCGAGCAGTACTTC. Translated: CASSRDPGSSCEQYF.

This clonotype occurred many times. The rearrangement links TRBV6-2 or TRBV6-3 to TRBJ2-5; possibly TRBD2 for D (6 bases). This CDR3 contains 16 residues. The germline V and J ends were trimmed by 3 bases and 5 bases, with 19 bases remaining between them. Germline V gene data show CDR1 as MNHEY and CDR2 as SVGEGT. For the CDR3, the DNA is TGTGCCAGCAGTTATACGATCGGGGGAGATGCGGAGACCCAGTACTTC. Translation gives CASSYTIGGDAETQYF.

This clonotype was counted ten times or more. This chain links TRBV19 with TRBJ1-5; 10 bases line up with TRBD1. The CDR3 sequence is 15 residues long. In germline, CDR1 is LNHDA, CDR2 SQIVND (reference sequence). The V segment lost 8 bases and the J segment 4 bases; nucleotides outside the gene matches: 8. CDR3 region: CASSGQGFRNQPQHF. CDR3 coding DNA: TGTGCCAGTTCGGGACAGGGGTTTCGAAATCAGCCCCAGCATTTT.

This clonotype has just one count. This may be a read error, as it is one base from a much larger clone. The chain combines TRBV6-5 with TRBJ2-3; 12 bases match TRBD2. The CDR3 extends over 16 amino acids. Germline-derived CDR1 and CDR2 are MNHEY and SVGAGI. J lost 6 bases, V lost 5 bases, and 9 bases had no gene match. The DNA for the CDR3 is TGTGCCAGCAGTCACGGACTAGCGGGAAATCGGGATACGCAGTATTTT. This encodes CASSHGLAGNRDTQYF.

V is TRBV20-1 and J is TRBJ1-1; D not certain. The V gene's germline CDR1 is DFQATT and CDR2 SNEGSKA (reference sequence). The CDR3 spans 14 residues. The ends were cut back, 2 bases at V and 1 base at J, with 11 bases in the middle. The CDR3 region is CSARQPGRNTEAFF. CDR3 in DNA: TGCAGTGCTAGACAGCCTGGGAGGAACACTGAAGCTTTCTTT.

This clonotype has ten or more counts. The rearrangement links TRBV30 to TRBJ1-2, with a possible D match to TRBD1 (5 bases). The CDR3 contains 12 residues. V lost 2 bases and J lost 8, with 12 bases in between. In germline, CDR1 is GTSNPN, CDR2 SVGIG (reference sequence). The CDR3 sequence: CAWSTGGYGYTF. The CDR3 DNA sequence: TGTGCCTGGAGTACGGGGGGGTACGGCTACACCTTC.

This clonotype was recorded a few times. The J gene is TRBJ2-7, the V gene TRBV30; 7 bases fit TRBD1. The CDR3 is 14 amino acids. CDR1 GTSNPN and CDR2 SVGIG come from the germline V gene (reference sequence). With V trimmed by 2 bases and J by 5 bases, 9 bases remained unmatched. The CDR3 here is CAWSRYRGGNEQYF. CDR3 in DNA: TGTGCCTGGAGTCGATACAGGGGTGGGAACGAGCAGTACTTC. Looking up the rest from reference TRBV30 and TRBJ2-7 gives the full variable domain: SQTIHQWPATLVQPVGSPLSLECTVEGTSNPNLYWYRQAAGRGLQLLFYSVGIGQISSEVPQNLSASRPQDRQFILSSKKLLLSDSGFYLCAWSRYRGGNEQYFGPGTRLTVT.

The sample holds a few counts of this clonotype. This sequence may be a read error, since a much larger clone differs from it by one base. The DNA of the CDR3 is TGTGCCAGCAGCTCGGGACTAGCGAGGGAGCAGCACTTC. This gives the protein CASSSGLAREQHF. V is TRBV7-3 and J is TRBJ2-7; 10 nucleotides match TRBD2. Germline assignment: CDR1 SGHTA and CDR2 FQGTGA. CDR3 length: 13 amino acids.